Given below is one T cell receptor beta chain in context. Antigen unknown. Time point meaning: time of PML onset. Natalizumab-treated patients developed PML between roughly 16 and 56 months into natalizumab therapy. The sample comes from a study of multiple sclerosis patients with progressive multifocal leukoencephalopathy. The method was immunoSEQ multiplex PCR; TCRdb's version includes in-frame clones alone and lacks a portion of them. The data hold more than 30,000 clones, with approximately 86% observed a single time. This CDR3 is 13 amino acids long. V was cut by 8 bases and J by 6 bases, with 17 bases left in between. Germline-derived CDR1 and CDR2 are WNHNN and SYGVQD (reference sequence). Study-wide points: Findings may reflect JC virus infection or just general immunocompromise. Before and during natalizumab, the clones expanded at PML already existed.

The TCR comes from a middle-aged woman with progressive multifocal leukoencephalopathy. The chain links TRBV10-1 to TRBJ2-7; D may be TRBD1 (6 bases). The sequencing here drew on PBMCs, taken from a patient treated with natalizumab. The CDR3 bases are TGCGCCAGCTTTCCTTACAGGGTCTGCGAGCAGTACTTC. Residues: CASFPYRVCEQYF.